A selection of T cell receptor beta chains follows, all from one sample in a study of cytomegalovirus exposure and HLA in healthy donors. Libraries were prepared by immunoSEQ multiplex PCR; TCRdb keeps only in-frame clonotypes and omits some of them. The table records some 150,000 clones, about 80% of them present only once. Material: PBMCs. These receptors were obtained from a man in his late teens or twenties in good health and CMV-seropositive. CDR3s include the opening cysteine and the closing phenylalanine or tryptophan.

>TRBJ1-1|TRBV29-1
CSVETGANTEAFF
>TRBJ1-6|TRBV5-6
CASSLVGPGNSPLHF
>TRBJ1-5|TRBV2
CASNGGYRDNLDYSNQPQHF
>TRBJ1-2|TRBV2
CASSEPGTGSCTF
>TRBJ2-7|TRBV7-2
CASSFDKREIYEQYF
>TRBJ2-4|TRBV7-9
CASSFLRGSKNIQYF
>TRBJ1-2|TRBV15
CATSRGRSGIIAPNGYTF
>TRBJ2-1|TRBV7-9
CASSSLADSYNEQFF
>TRBJ1-1|TRBV9
CASRRGQASTEAFF
>TRBJ2-1|TRBV19
CASSIDLEGGNNEQFF
>TRBJ1-5|TRBV2
CASSDRASFGNQPQHF
>TRBJ1-2|TRBV5-4
CASSPWDRSIYGYTF
>TRBJ1-2|TRBV4-2
CASSQTPMRTDGGGYTF
>TRBJ1-6|TRBV5-8
CASSPQGNGSPLHF
>TRBJ2-2|TRBV6-4
CASSWDRVEVGGELFF
>TRBJ2-7|TRBV5-4
CASSLGGGQGYYEQYF
>TRBJ2-1|TRBV5-4
CASSTAGGSSYNEQFF
>TRBJ1-1|TRBV5-1
CASSPGQGMNTEAFF
>TRBJ1-1|TRBV30
CAWTRDRVGNTEAFF
>TRBJ1-6|TRBV7-3
CASSPVRDSPLHF
>TRBJ1-6|TRBV15
CATSRDRPGGSRNSPLHF
>TRBJ2-7|TRBV6-5
CASSQGTGNTYEQYF
>TRBJ1-6|TRBV11-2
CASSLATEFNSPLHF
>TRBJ2-4|TRBV5-6
CASSHTGTGGWYSQYF
>TRBJ2-7|TRBV19
CASSIRTGKSYEQYF
>TRBJ2-3|TRBV9
CASTRSTSGGADTQYF
>TRBJ2-1|TRBV7-6
CASSLMRELNEQFF
>TRBJ1-5|TRBV18
CASSPAGNNQPQHF
>TRBJ2-2|TRBV15
CATSLSGSGANTGELFF
>TRBJ2-7|TRBV18
CASSPESDEQYF
>TRBJ1-1|TRBV30
CAWRTNRELDTEAFF
>TRBJ2-2|TRBV29-1
CSVVRGADPNTGELFF
>TRBJ2-7|TRBV6-1
CASSEALNRGNDEQYF
>TRBJ2-5|TRBV5-4
CASSLLSGETQYF
>TRBJ2-3|TRBV5-6
CASSLLGTLITDTQYF
>TRBJ2-3|TRBV4-1
CASSQDGWTGETDTQYF
>TRBJ1-2|TRBV6-1
CASSELDRPYGGYTF
>TRBJ2-2|TRBV5-1
CASSLLVNTNTGELFF
>TRBJ2-7|TRBV13
CASSLTGTGMYEQYF
>TRBJ1-1|TRBV21-1
CARMPTGGRGTEAFF
>TRBJ1-1|TRBV2
CASRLQGVLLNTEAFF
>TRBJ1-1|TRBV5-6
CASSPWGTMNTEAFF
>TRBJ2-6|TRBV19
CASILSGQDSGANVLTF
>TRBJ2-7|TRBV6-6
CASSIPGVTAYEQYF